A single TCR beta chain is shown here with its context. Its specificity is not known. This sample was included in a study of post-analysis software for immune sequencing data. The overall study: Included courses were relapsing-remitting and secondary progressive multiple sclerosis; progressive-relapsing multiple sclerosis was also included.

The authors incorporated unique molecular identifiers into the TCR beta cDNA libraries. TCRdb processed the PCR reads anew with MiXCR; each CDR3 protein has one entry. The sample has roughly 540,000 distinct CDR3 sequences; roughly 34% are singletons. The study's findings and limits: Patients carried roughly 5 TRBV segments more frequently than controls did, and TRBV5-6, TRBV5-1 and TRBV20-1 were among them.

This CDR3 is 14 amino acids long. Trimming pared 1 base from V and 2 bases from J, leaving 11 bases between. Germline lookup yields CDR1 DFQATT and CDR2 SNEGSKA (reference sequence). Sequencing was carried out using blood. The receptor was derived from a girl aged 2 to 17 with multiple sclerosis. V gene TRBV20-1 combines with J gene TRBJ1-2; D ambiguous. The CDR3 region is CSARGTRGNYGYTF. CDR3 sequence (DNA): TGCAGTGCTAGAGGGACCAGAGGAAACTATGGCTACACCTTC.